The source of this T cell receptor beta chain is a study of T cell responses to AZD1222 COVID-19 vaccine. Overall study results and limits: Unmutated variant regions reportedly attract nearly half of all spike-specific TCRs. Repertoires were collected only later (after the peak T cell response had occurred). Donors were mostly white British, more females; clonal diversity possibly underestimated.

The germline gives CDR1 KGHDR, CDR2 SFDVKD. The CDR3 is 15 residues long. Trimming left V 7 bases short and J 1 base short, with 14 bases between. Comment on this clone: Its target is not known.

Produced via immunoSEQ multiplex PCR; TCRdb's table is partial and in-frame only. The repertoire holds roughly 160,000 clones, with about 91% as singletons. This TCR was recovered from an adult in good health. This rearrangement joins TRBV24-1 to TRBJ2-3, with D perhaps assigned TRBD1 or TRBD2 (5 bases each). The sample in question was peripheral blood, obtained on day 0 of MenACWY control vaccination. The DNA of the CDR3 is TGTGCCACCAGCGCTCAGGGACGGGGCACAGATACGCAGTATTTT. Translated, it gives CATSAQGRGTDTQYF.